This T cell receptor beta chain emerged from a study of T cells in Graves' hyperthyroidism and ophthalmopathy. Overall study: Peripheral blood specimens were obtained at initial diagnosis, prior to any treatment. Study outcomes and limitations: Blood also contained most expanded thyroid clonotypes above 0.001.

TCR beta CDR3 sequences were amplified from RNA transcripts. With the HTBI primer set, the TCR CDR3 went through a first round of RT-PCR. TCRdb redid the calling of the multiplex PCR reads with MiXCR, one entry per CDR3 protein. There are roughly 350,000 distinct CDR3 sequences in the sample; 13% to 15% occur only once, and around 20% lies in the top ten. The CDR3 is made up of 16 amino acids. Germline loops: CDR1 MNHEY, CDR2 SMNVEV (reference sequence). Orbital computed tomography, thyroid ultrasound, serum thyroxine and TRAb, and clinical symptoms together informed the diagnoses. As for this clonotype: Its antigen is as yet unknown. A much larger clonotype is one base distant, so this may be a read error.

This TCR derives from a woman in her thirties with Graves' ophthalmopathy. The chain is built from TRBV27 and TRBJ2-1; 9 bases align to TRBD2. Sequencing was done on a sample of blood. CDR3 amino acids: CASSAHRLADNNEQSF. CDR3 nucleotides: TGTGCCAGCAGTGCCCACCGACTAGCGGATAACAATGAGCAGTCCTTC.